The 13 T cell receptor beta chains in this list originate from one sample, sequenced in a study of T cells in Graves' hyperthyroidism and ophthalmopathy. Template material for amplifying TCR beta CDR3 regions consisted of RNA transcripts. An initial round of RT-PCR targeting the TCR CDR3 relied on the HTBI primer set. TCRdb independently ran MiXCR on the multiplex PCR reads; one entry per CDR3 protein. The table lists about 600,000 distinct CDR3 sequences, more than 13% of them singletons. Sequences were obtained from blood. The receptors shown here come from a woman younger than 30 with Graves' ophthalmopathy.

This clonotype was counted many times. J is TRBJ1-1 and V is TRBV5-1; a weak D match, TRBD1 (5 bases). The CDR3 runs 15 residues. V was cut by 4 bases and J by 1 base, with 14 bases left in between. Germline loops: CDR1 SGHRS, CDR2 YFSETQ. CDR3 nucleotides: TGCGCCAGCAGCAGGGACCCTCTTGGGAACACTGAAGCTTTCTTT. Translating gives CASSRDPLGNTEAFF. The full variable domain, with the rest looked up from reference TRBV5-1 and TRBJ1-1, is KAGVTQTPRYLIKTRGQQVTLSCSPISGHRSVSWYQQTPGQGLQFLFEYFSETQRNKGNFPGRFSGRQFSNSRSEMNVSTLELGDSALYLCASSRDPLGNTEAFFGQGTRLTVV.

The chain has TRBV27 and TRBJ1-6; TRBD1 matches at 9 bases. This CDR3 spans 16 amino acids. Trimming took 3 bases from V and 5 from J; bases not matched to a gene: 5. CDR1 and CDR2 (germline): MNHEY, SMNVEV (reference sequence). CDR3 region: CASSLPGTGNNSPLHF. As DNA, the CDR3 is TGTGCCAGCAGTTTGCCCGGGACAGGGAATAATTCACCCCTCCACTTT.

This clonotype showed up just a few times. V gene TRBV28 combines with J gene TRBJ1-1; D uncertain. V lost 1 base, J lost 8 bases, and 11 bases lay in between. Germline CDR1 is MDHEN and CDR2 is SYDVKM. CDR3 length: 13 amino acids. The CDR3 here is CASSLLTRTEAFF. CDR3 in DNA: TGTGCCAGCAGTTTATTAACCCGGACCGAAGCTTTCTTT. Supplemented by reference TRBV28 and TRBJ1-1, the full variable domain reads DVKVTQSSRYLVKRTGEKVFLECVQDMDHENMFWYRQDPGLGLRLIYFSYDVKMKEKGDIPEGYSVSREKKERFSLILESASTNQTSMYLCASSLLTRTEAFFGQGTRLTVV.

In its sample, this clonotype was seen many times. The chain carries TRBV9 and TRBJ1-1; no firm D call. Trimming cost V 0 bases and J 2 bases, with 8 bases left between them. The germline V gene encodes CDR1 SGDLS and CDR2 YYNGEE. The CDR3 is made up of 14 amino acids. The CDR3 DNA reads TGTGCCAGCAGCGTAGAATTGATCAACACTGAAGCTTTCTTT. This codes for CASSVELINTEAFF.

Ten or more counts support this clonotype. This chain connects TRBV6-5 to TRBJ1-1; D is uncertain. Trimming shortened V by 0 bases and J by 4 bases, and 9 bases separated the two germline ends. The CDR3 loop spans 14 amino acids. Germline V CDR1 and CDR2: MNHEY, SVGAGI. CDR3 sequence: CASSYSREITEAFF. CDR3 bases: TGTGCCAGCAGTTACTCGAGGGAGATCACTGAAGCTTTCTTT.

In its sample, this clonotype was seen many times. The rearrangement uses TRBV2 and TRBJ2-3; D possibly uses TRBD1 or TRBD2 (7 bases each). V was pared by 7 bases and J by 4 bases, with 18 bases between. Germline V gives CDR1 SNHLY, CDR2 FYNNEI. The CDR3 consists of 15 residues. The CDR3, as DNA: TGTGCCAGCAATCAGGGGGGGCGCAGCGCAGATACGCAGTATTTT. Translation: CASNQGGRSADTQYF.

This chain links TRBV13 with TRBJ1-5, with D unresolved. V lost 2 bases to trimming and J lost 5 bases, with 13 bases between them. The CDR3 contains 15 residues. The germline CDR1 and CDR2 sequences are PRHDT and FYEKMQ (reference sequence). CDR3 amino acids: CASSLSRGGHQPQHF. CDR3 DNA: TGTGCCAGCAGCTTAAGCCGGGGAGGACATCAGCCCCAGCATTTT.

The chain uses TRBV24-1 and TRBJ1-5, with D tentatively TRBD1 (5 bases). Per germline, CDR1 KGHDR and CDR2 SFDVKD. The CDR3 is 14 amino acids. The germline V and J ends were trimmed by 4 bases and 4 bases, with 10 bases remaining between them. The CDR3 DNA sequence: TGTGCCACCAGTGAGGGTAAGGGGAATCAGCCCCAGCATTTT. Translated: CATSEGKGNQPQHF.

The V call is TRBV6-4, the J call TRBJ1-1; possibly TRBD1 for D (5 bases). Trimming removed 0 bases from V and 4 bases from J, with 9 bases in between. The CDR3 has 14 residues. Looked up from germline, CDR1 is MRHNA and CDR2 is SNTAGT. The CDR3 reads CASSDSPGGTEAFF. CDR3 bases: TGTGCCAGCAGTGACTCGCCGGGGGGCACTGAAGCTTTCTTT.

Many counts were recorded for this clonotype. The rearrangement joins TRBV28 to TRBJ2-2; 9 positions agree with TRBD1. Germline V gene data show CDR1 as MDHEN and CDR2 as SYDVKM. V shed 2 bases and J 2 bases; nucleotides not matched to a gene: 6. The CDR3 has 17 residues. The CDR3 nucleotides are TGTGCCAGCAGTTTACTACCGGGACAGGGCAACACCGGGGAGCTGTTTTTT. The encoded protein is CASSLLPGQGNTGELFF.

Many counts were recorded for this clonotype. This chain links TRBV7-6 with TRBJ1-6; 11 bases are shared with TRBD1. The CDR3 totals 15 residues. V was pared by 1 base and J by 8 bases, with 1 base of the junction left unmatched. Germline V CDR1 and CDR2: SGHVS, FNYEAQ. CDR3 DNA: TGTGCCAGCAGCTTAGGGACAGGGGGCGATTCACCCCTCCACTTT. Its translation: CASSLGTGGDSPLHF.

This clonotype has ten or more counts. The CDR3 loop is CASSVRSRGYTF. The CDR3 coding sequence is TGTGCCAGCAGTGTAAGGAGTAGGGGCTACACCTTC. This chain joins TRBV6-1 and TRBJ1-2; D remains ambiguous. Per germline, CDR1 MNHNS and CDR2 SASEGT. V was shortened by 4 bases and J by 8 bases, with 11 bases between the two germline ends. The CDR3 consists of 12 residues.

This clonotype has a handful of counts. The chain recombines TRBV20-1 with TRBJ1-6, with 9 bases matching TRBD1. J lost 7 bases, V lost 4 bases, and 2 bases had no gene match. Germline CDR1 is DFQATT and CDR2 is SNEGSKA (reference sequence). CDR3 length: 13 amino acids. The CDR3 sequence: CSAIQGANSPLHF. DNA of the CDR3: TGCAGTGCTATACAGGGGGCCAATTCACCCCTCCACTTT.